The 9 T cell receptor beta chains below were found in one sample sequenced in a study of CD8+CD57+ T cells in acquired aplastic anemia. By flow cytometry, patients selected for sequencing had shown an expansion of CD8+CD57+ cells. The template for TCR beta VDJ and CDR3 sequence profiling was genomic DNA. TCRdb reprocessed the reads via MiXCR and lists one record per CDR3 protein. The sample lists under 200,000 distinct CDR3 sequences; more than 45% were seen once. Sequencing used sorted CD4+, CD8+, or CD8+CD57+ T cells (not recorded which) from PBMCs. The origin of the receptors is a human donor with aplastic anemia.

This sequence joins TRBV6-1 and TRBJ1-6; no clear D gene. The CDR3 runs 11 residues. Germline assignment: CDR1 MNHNS and CDR2 SASEGT. V lost 10 bases and J 9 bases, leaving 10 bases between the germline ends. As DNA, the CDR3 is TGTGCCACCGGAGTGGGTTCACCCCTCCACTTT. It codes for CATGVGSPLHF.

Notes on this clonotype: It may be a read error: a sequence one base away is much more abundant. This chain connects TRBV3-1 to TRBJ2-7, with 12 bases fitting TRBD2. CDR1 and CDR2 (germline): LGHDT, YNNKEL (reference sequence). The CDR3 loop spans 14 amino acids. For the CDR3, the DNA is TGTACCAGCAGCCTAGCGGGAGGGGCCTACGAGCAGTACTTC. Amino acid sequence: CTSSLAGGAYEQYF.

This clonotype was counted between two and nine times. This chain uses TRBV7-3 with TRBJ1-3, with unresolved D. The V end was cut by 3 bases, the J end by 15 bases, with 9 bases between. Germline V gene sequence: CDR1 SGHTA, CDR2 FQGTGA. This CDR3 contains 10 residues. The CDR3 DNA sequence: TGTGCCAGCAGCTTCCGGTACTCATATTTT. Translation gives CASSFRYSYF.

CDR3 sequence reads: CSGSAGDKLYGYTF. The CDR3 DNA reads as TGCAGCGGATCGGCGGGCGACAAGCTCTATGGCTACACCTTC. This rearrangement joins TRBV29-1 to TRBJ1-2; no clear D gene. V dropped 7 bases and J dropped 4 bases, with 19 bases sitting between them. There are 14 residues in the CDR3. Germline V gene lookup returns CDR1 SQVTM and CDR2 ANQGSEA.

Turning to this clonotype: A much bigger clone sits one base away, suggesting this may be a read error. This chain connects TRBV5-8 to TRBJ2-5; a possible D gene is TRBD2 (5 bases). With 0 bases removed from V and 9 bases from J, the gap between germline ends came to 21 bases. Germline V gene sequence: CDR1 SGHTS, CDR2 YDEGEE. The CDR3 sequence is 16 residues long. The CDR3 reads CASSLGLYSAWESQYF. CDR3 in DNA: TGTGCCAGCAGCTTGGGGCTTTATTCGGCCTGGGAGTCCCAGTACTTC. Supplemented by reference TRBV5-8 and TRBJ2-5, the full variable domain reads EAGVTQSPTHLIKTRGQQATLRCSPISGHTSVYWYQQALGLGLQFLLWYDEGEERNRGNFPPRFSGRQFPNYSSELNVNALELEDSALYLCASSLGLYSAWESQYFGPGTRLLVL.

The table lists this clonotype with many counts. CDR3 nucleotides: TGTGCCAGCAGCTCTGGGACGAGGGCTGAAGCTTTCTTT. Residues: CASSSGTRAEAFF. The V gene is TRBV7-9, the J gene TRBJ1-1, with a weak D call TRBD1 (5 bases). Germline CDR1 and CDR2: SEHNR and FQNEAQ (reference sequence). This CDR3 is 13 amino acids long. V gave up 4 bases and J gave up 6 bases, with 12 bases separating them.

This clonotype was picked up many times. The chain couples TRBV5-8 to TRBJ2-6, with no clear D. V lost 3 bases, J lost 4 bases, and 8 bases lay in between. This CDR3 has 14 amino acids. Germline V gene sequence: CDR1 SGHTS, CDR2 YDEGEE. The CDR3 DNA sequence: TGTGCCAGCAGCTCCGAGTCCGGGGCCAACGTCCTGACTTTC. This translates into CASSSESGANVLTF.

This clonotype was counted ten times or more. The chain has TRBV24-1 and TRBJ1-2; D unresolved. V dropped 3 bases and J dropped 8 bases, with 9 bases sitting between them. Germline V CDR1 and CDR2: KGHDR, SFDVKD. CDR3 length equals 12 residues. CDR3 sequence reads: CATSDGVGGYTF. The CDR3 DNA reads as TGTGCCACCAGTGATGGGGTAGGCGGCTACACCTTC.

In the case of this clonotype: A much larger clone is a single base away; this may be a read error. The V gene is TRBV20-1, the J gene TRBJ1-4; D not certain. Germline V gene lookup returns CDR1 DFQATT and CDR2 SNEGSKA (reference sequence). The CDR3 is 13 residues long. Here the CDR3 reads CSANSGTNEELFF. The CDR3 DNA sequence: TGCAGTGCTAATTCTGGCACTAATGAAGAACTGTTTTTT.